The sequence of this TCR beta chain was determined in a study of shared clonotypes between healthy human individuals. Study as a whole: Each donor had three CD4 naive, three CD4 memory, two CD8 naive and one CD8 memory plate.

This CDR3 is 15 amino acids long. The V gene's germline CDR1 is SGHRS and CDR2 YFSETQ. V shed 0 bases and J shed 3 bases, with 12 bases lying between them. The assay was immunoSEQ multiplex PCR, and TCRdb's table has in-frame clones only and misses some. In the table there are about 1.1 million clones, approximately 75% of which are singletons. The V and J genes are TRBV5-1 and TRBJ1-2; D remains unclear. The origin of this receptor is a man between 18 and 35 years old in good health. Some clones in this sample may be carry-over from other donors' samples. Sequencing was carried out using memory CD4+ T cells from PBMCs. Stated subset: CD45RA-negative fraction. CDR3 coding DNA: TGCGCCAGCAGCTTGGAATATGCAGGTGACTATGGCTACACCTTC. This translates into CASSLEYAGDYGYTF.